The source of this T cell receptor beta chain is a study of blood T cell repertoires in COVID-19. Sequencing used immunoSEQ multiplex PCR; TCRdb keeps in-frame clones, though not all of them. This repertoire shows approximately 140,000 clones, around three quarters found once; its top ten account for roughly 15%. In germline, CDR1 is SGHVS, CDR2 FNYEAQ. The CDR3 is 17 residues long. V trimming: 4 bases; J trimming: 3 bases; junction bases outside the gene matches: 12. The sequenced material came from peripheral blood. The J gene is TRBJ2-5, the V gene TRBV7-6; 9 bases are shared with TRBD2. The receptor was isolated from a man between 45 and 60 years old with acute or convalescent COVID-19. CDR3 amino acids: CASSSGGGVMREETQYF. The CDR3, as DNA: TGTGCCAGCAGCTCTGGCGGGGGGGTTATGAGGGAAGAGACCCAGTACTTC. Based on the CDR3 plus reference TRBV7-6 and TRBJ2-5, the full variable domain is GAGVSQSPRYKVTKRGQDVALRCDPISGHVSLYWYRQALGQGPEFLTYFNYEAQQDKSGLPNDRFSAERPEGSISTLTIQRTEQRDSAMYRCASSSGGGVMREETQYFGPGTRLLVL.